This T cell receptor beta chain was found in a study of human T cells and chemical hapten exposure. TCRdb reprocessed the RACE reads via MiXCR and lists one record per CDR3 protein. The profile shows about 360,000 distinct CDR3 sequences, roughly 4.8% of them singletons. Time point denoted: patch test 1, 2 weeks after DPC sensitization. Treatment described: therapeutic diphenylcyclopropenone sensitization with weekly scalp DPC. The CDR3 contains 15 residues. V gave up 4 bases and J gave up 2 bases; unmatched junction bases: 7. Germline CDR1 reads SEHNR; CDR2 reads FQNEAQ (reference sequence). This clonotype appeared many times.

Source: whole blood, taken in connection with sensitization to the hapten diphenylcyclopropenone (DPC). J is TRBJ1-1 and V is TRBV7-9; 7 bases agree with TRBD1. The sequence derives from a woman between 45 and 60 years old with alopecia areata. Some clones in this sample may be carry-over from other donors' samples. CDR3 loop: CASSSSRTGNTEAFF. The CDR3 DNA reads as TGTGCCAGCAGCTCTTCTCGGACAGGAAACACTGAAGCTTTCTTT.